What follows is one TCR beta chain and its context. The antigen remains undetermined. PCR amplification relied on 60 Vbeta primers (plus 13 Jbeta primers). Some clones are missing from TCRdb's copy, which holds only in-frame ones; the method was immunoSEQ multiplex PCR. The data contain some 70,000 clones, about 70% of them singletons. V lost 5 bases and J lost 7; bases outside the gene matches: 4. Germline V gives CDR1 SQVTM, CDR2 ANQGSEA. The CDR3 is made up of 12 amino acids. This entry belongs to a study of cytomegalovirus exposure and HLA in healthy donors. Study-level points and caveats: In an earlier analysis, most TCR beta V segments were productive about 90% or about 30% of the time. The records held CMV serostatus as the only immune exposure information. In a later analysis, CMV-associated beta chains were mostly HLA-associated, it appeared. The study flagged roughly 150 TCR beta chains as cytomegalovirus-associated.

The sequence derives from a woman in her 30s in good health and CMV-seronegative. The genes are TRBV29-1 and TRBJ2-4; 8 bases agree with TRBD2. Material for sequencing was PBMCs. In nucleotides, the CDR3 is TGCAGCGTTCCGACTAGCGACAACATTCAGTACTTC. Protein product: CSVPTSDNIQYF.